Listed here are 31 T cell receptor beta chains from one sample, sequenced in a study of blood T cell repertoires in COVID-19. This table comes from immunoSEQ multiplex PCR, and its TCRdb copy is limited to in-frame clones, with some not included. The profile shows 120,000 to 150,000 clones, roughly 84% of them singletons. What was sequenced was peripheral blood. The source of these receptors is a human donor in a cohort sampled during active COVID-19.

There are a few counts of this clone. The CDR3 DNA is TGTGCCAGCAGCGGAGGGACAGTCCAAGAGACCCAGTACTTC. Protein sequence: CASSGGTVQETQYF. The chain is built from TRBV9 and TRBJ2-5; TRBD1 matches 7 bases. The CDR3 runs to 14 residues. CDR1 is SGDLS and CDR2 is YYNGEE in the germline V gene. The V and J ends lost 3 bases and 1 base, in that order; junction bases with no gene match: 3.

DNA of the CDR3: TGTGCCAGCGGGGGGGCCGGGGCAGATACGCAGTATTTT. Protein product: CASGGAGADTQYF. This chain links TRBV2 with TRBJ2-3, with a weak D call TRBD2 (7 bases). This CDR3 spans 13 amino acids. Germline CDR1 and CDR2: SNHLY and FYNNEI. Trimming took 8 bases from V and 4 from J, leaving 13 bases between them.

CDR3 DNA sequence: TGTGCCAGCAGCTTAGCATTAGACACTGAAGCTTTCTTT. Its translation: CASSLALDTEAFF. This chain uses TRBV5-4 with TRBJ1-1; no definite D call. Germline lookup yields CDR1 SGHNT and CDR2 YYREEE (reference sequence). V was shortened by 2 bases and J by 3 bases, with 8 bases between the two germline ends. The CDR3 is 13 residues long.

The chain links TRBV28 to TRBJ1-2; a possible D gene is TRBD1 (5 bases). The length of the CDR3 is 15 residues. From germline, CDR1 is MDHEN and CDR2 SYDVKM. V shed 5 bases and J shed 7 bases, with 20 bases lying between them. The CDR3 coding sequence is TGTGCCAGCAGTCAACAACCATTCCACGGGGGTGGCTACACCTTC. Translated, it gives CASSQQPFHGGGYTF.

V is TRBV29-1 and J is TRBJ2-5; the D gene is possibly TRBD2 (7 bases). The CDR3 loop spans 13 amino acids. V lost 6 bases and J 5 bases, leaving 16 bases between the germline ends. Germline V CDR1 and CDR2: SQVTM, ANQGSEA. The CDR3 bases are TGCAGCGTGAGGGGGAGGGGTGCCGAGACCCAGTACTTC. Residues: CSVRGRGAETQYF.

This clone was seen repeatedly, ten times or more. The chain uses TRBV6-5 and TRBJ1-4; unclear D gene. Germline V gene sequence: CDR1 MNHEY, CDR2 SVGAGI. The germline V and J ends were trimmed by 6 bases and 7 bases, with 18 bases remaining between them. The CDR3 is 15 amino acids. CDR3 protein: CASSQKNRRGEKLFF. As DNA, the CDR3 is TGTGCCAGCAGCCAGAAGAATCGACGGGGTGAAAAACTGTTTTTT.

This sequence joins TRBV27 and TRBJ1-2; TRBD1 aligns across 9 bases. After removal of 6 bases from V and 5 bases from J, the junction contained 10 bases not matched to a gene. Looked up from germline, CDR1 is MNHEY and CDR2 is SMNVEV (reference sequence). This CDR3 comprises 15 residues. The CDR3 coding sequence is TGTGCCAGCAGCCGACGACAGGGGGGGTTATATGGCTACACCTTC. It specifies CASSRRQGGLYGYTF.

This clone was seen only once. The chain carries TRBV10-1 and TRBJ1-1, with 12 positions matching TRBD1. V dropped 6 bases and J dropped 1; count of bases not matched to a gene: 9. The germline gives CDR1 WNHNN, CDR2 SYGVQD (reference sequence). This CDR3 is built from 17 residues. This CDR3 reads CASRPGTGGAGNTEAFF. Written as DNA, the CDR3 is TGCGCCAGCAGGCCCGGGACAGGGGGCGCGGGGAACACTGAAGCTTTCTTT.

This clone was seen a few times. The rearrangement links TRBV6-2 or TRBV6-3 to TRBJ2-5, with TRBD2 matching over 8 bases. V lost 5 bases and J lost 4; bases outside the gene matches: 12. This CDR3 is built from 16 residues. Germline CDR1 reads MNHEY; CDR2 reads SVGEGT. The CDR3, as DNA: TGTGCCAGCAGTCGGACCGGGGCGGGGGGAGCAGAGACCCAGTACTTC. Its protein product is CASSRTGAGGAETQYF.

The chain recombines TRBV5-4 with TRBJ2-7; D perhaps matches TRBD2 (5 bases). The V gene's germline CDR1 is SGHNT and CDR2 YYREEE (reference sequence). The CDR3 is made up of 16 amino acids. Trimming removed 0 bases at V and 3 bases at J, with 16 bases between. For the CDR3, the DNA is TGTGCCAGCAGCTTGGGGGCCATCACGGGGAGCTACGAGCAGTACTTC. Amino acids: CASSLGAITGSYEQYF.

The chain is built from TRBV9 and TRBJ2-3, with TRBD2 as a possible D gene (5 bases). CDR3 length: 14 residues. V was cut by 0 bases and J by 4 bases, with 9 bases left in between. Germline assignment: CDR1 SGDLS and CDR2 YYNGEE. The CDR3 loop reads CASSVGARADTQYF. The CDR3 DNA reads TGTGCCAGCAGCGTAGGGGCGCGGGCAGATACGCAGTATTTT.

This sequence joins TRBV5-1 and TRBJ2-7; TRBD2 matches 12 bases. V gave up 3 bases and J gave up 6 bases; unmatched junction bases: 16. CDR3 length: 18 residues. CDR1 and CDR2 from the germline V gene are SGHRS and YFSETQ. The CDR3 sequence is CASSSGGLAGPANREQYF. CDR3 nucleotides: TGCGCCAGCAGCTCGGGCGGACTAGCGGGGCCCGCTAATCGCGAGCAGTACTTC.

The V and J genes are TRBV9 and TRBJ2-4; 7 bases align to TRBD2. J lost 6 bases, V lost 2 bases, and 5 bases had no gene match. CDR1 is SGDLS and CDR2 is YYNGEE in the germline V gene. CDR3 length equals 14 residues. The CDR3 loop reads CASSVGGFANIQYF. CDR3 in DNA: TGTGCCAGCAGCGTGGGAGGGTTTGCAAACATTCAGTACTTC.

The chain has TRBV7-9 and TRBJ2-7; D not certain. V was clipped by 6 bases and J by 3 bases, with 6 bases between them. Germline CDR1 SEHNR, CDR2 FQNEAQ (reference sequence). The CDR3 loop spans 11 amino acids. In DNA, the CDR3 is TGTGCCAGCAGTTCCCTCTACGAGCAGTACTTC. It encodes CASSSLYEQYF.

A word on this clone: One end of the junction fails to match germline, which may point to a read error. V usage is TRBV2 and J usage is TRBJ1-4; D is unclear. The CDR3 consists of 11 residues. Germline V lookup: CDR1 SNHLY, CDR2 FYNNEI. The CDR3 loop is CASSEGESADF. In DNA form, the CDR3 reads TGTGCCAGCAGTGAAGGAGAGTCCGCCGATTTT.

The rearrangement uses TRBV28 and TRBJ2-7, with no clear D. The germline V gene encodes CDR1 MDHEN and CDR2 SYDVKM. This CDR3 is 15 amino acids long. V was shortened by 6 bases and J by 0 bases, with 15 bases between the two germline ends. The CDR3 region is CASSAQPGLSYEQYF. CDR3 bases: TGTGCCAGCAGCGCCCAACCGGGTCTCTCCTACGAGCAGTACTTC.

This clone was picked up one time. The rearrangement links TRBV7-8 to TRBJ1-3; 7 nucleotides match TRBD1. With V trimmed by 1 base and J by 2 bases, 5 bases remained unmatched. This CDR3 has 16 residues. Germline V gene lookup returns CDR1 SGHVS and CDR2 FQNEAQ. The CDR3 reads CASSLGYRGTGNTIYF. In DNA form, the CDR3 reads TGTGCCAGCAGCTTAGGCTACAGGGGTACTGGAAACACCATATATTTT.

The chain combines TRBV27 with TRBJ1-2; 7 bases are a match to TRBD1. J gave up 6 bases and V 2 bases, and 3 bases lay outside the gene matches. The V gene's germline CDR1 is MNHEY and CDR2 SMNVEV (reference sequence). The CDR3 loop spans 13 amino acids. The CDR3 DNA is TGTGCCAGCAGTTTAGGGCAGGGGGATGGCTACACCTTC. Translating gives CASSLGQGDGYTF.

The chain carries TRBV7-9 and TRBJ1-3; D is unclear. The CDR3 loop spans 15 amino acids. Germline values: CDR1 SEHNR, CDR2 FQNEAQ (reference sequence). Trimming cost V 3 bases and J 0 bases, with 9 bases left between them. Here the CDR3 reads CASSFSVYSGNTIYF. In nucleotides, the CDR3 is TGTGCCAGCAGCTTTTCGGTGTACTCTGGAAACACCATATATTTT.

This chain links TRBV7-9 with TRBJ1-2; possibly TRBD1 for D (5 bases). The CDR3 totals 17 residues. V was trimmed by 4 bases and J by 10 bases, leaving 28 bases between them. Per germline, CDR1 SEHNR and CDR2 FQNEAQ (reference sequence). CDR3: CASSSEFGRGNPKSYTF. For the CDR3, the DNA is TGTGCCAGCAGCTCCGAATTCGGTAGGGGAAACCCAAAGTCCTACACCTTC.

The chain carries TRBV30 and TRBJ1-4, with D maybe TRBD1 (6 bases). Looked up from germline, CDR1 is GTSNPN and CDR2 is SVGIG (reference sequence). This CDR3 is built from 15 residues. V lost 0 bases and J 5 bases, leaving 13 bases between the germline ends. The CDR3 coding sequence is TGTGCCTGGAGTGTTTTCAGGGGACTAAATGAAAAACTGTTTTTT. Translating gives CAWSVFRGLNEKLFF.

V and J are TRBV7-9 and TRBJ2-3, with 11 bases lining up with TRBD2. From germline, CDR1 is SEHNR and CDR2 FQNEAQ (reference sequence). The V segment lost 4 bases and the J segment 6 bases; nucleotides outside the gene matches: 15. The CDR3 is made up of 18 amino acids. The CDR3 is CASSSPGGLAGGVDTQYF. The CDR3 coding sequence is TGTGCCAGCAGCTCCCCGGGAGGGCTAGCGGGGGGCGTGGATACGCAGTATTTT.

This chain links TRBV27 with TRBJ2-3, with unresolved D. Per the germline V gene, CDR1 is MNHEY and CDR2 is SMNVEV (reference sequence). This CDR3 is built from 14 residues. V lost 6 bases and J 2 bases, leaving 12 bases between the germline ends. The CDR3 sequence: CASSPRYPTDTQYF. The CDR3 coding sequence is TGTGCCAGCAGCCCCCGGTACCCCACAGATACGCAGTATTTT.

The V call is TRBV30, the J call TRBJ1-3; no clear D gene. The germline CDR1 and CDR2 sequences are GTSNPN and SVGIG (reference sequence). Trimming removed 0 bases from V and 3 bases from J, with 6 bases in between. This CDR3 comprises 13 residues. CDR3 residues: CAWSVLIGNTIYF. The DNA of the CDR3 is TGTGCCTGGAGTGTACTAATTGGAAACACCATATATTTT.

CDR3 protein: CATQQGGAHYGYTF. The CDR3 DNA sequence: TGTGCCACCCAACAAGGGGGCGCGCACTATGGCTACACCTTC. This chain joins TRBV2 and TRBJ1-2, with 7 positions matching TRBD1. After removal of 10 bases from V and 3 bases from J, the junction contained 11 bases not matched to a gene. The V gene's germline CDR1 is SNHLY and CDR2 FYNNEI. This CDR3 contains 14 residues.

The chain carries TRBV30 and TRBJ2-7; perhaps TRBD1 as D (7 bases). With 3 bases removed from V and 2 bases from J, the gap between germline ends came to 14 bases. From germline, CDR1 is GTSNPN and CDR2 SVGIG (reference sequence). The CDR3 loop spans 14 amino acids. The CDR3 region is CAWSRRGATYEQYF. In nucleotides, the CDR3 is TGTGCCTGGAGCCGCAGGGGGGCGACCTACGAGCAGTACTTC.

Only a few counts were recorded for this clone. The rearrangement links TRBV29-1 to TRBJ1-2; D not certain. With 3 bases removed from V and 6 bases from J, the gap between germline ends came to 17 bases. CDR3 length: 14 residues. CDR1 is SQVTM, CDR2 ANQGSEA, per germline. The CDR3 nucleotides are TGCAGCGTTGAGGGCTGGACGGCGCGGGATGGCTACACCTTC. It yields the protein CSVEGWTARDGYTF.

The CDR3 region is CASSFESGQTGYEQYF. In nucleotides, the CDR3 is TGCGCCAGCAGCTTCGAGTCGGGACAGACGGGCTACGAGCAGTACTTC. The rearrangement uses TRBV5-1 and TRBJ2-7; 7 bases fit TRBD1. The CDR3 runs to 16 residues. Germline CDR1 is SGHRS and CDR2 is YFSETQ. J was trimmed by 3 bases and V by 2 bases; bases with no gene match: 11. Full variable domain (rest looked up from reference TRBV5-1 and TRBJ2-7): KAGVTQTPRYLIKTRGQQVTLSCSPISGHRSVSWYQQTPGQGLQFLFEYFSETQRNKGNFPGRFSGRQFSNSRSEMNVSTLELGDSALYLCASSFESGQTGYEQYFGPGTRLTVT.

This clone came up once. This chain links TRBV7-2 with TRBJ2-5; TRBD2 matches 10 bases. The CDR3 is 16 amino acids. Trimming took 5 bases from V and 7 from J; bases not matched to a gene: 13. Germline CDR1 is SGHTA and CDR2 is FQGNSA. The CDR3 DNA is TGTGCCAGCAGCCAGGAGACGGAGCGGGGGGGCGGGACCCAGTACTTC. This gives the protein CASSQETERGGGTQYF.

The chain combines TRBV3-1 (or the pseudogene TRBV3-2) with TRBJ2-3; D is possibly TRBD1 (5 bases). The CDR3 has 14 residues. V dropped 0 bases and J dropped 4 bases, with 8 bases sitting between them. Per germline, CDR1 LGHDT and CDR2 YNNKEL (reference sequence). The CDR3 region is CASSQDPGSDTQYF. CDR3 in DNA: TGTGCCAGCAGCCAAGATCCAGGGTCAGATACGCAGTATTTT.

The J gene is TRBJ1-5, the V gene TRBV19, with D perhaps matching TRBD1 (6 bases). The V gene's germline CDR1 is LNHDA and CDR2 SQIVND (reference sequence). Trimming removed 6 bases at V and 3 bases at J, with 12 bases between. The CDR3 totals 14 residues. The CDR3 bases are TGTGCCAGTAGGACGACAGGTCACAATCAGCCCCAGCATTTT. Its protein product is CASRTTGHNQPQHF.